The entry that follows covers one T cell receptor beta chain sequence. The sample is drawn from a study of blood T cell repertoires in COVID-19. Recruitment covered about 26 US areas and drew participants whose ages spanned roughly 18 to 89 years. The recovered donors of Cohort 3 showed two negative PCRs, clearance, or symptom resolution. Germline values: CDR1 SQVTM, CDR2 ANQGSEA. This CDR3 contains 12 residues. The V gene end was trimmed by 5 bases and the J gene end by 5 bases; junction bases not matched to a gene: 3. The table came from immunoSEQ multiplex PCR; TCRdb's copy has only in-frame clones and leaves some out. This sample has around 190,000 clones; 70% to 90% occur once, and the top ten carry nearly 9.5%.

The receptor comes from a man in his forties who had recovered from COVID-19. Sequenced input: PBMCs or T cells enriched from blood (not recorded which). The genes are TRBV29-1 and TRBJ2-5, with 9 bases lining up with TRBD1. CDR3 nucleotide sequence: TGCAGCGTTCTACAGGGGGCTGAGACCCAGTACTTC. This codes for CSVLQGAETQYF.